This is a list of T cell receptor beta chains from one sample in a study of blood T cell repertoires in COVID-19. Profiling relied on immunoSEQ multiplex PCR, and the TCRdb table lists in-frame clones only, not all of them. The table has over 200,000 clones, 85% to 90% seen once; the top ten hold 2% to 3%. Input material: peripheral blood. These receptor sequences come from a man aged 25-45 years with COVID-19, enrolled during active disease. CDR3s include the opening cysteine and the closing phenylalanine or tryptophan. Fields, in order: J gene, clone size, D gene, V gene, CDR3 length, CDR3 DNA, CDR3 protein. D genes are given only for firm matches. Part of the rows lack a size; the others show once, few, many or a class for expanded clones.

J gene: TRBJ1-2; clone size: NA; D gene: TRBD1; V gene: TRBV10-3; CDR3 length: 17; CDR3 DNA: TGTGCCACCCTCCCGGCCGGGACAGGGCTGGGGGTATATGGCTACACCTTC; CDR3 protein: CATLPAGTGLGVYGYTF
J gene: TRBJ2-1; clone size: NA; D gene: NA; V gene: TRBV6-6; CDR3 length: 13; CDR3 DNA: TGTGCCAGCAGTTACTCTCAGACAGTTGAGCAGTTCTTC; CDR3 protein: CASSYSQTVEQFF
J gene: TRBJ1-2; clone size: NA; D gene: TRBD1; V gene: TRBV28; CDR3 length: 15; CDR3 DNA: TGTGCCAGCATTCAGATCCGGGACAGGGGCTATGGCTACACCTTC; CDR3 protein: CASIQIRDRGYGYTF
J gene: TRBJ1-2; clone size: NA; D gene: TRBD1; V gene: TRBV19; CDR3 length: 18; CDR3 DNA: TGTGCCAGTAGCAAACGGACCCTGGGACAGGGGACTAACTATGGCTACACCTTC; CDR3 protein: CASSKRTLGQGTNYGYTF
J gene: TRBJ2-5; clone size: NA; D gene: TRBD1; V gene: TRBV12-3/TRBV12-4; CDR3 length: 12; CDR3 DNA: TGTGCCTCGGGACAGCAGCAAGAGACCCAGTACTTC; CDR3 protein: CASGQQQETQYF
J gene: TRBJ2-7; clone size: NA; D gene: NA; V gene: TRBV2; CDR3 length: 11; CDR3 DNA: TGTGCCAGCAGATTGGAGGGGACCACGCTGTTC; CDR3 protein: CASRLEGTTLF
J gene: TRBJ1-6; clone size: NA; D gene: NA; V gene: TRBV28; CDR3 length: 15; CDR3 DNA: TGTGCCAGCAGTCCTCCCCGAGGATATAATTCACCCCTCCACTTT; CDR3 protein: CASSPPRGYNSPLHF
J gene: TRBJ2-7; clone size: NA; D gene: TRBD2; V gene: TRBV30; CDR3 length: 14; CDR3 DNA: TGTGCCTGGAAGTCGACTAGCGGGAGGAACGAGCAGTACTTC; CDR3 protein: CAWKSTSGRNEQYF
J gene: TRBJ1-1; clone size: NA; D gene: TRBD1; V gene: TRBV6-1; CDR3 length: 15; CDR3 DNA: TGTGCCAGCAGTGAAGGGAAGGGGGCGATCGCTGAAGCTTTCTTT; CDR3 protein: CASSEGKGAIAEAFF
J gene: TRBJ2-2; clone size: NA; D gene: NA; V gene: TRBV19; CDR3 length: 13; CDR3 DNA: TGTGCCAGTACTGTCCGTAACACCGGGGAGCTGTTTTTT; CDR3 protein: CASTVRNTGELFF
J gene: TRBJ2-5; clone size: NA; D gene: NA; V gene: TRBV5-1; CDR3 length: 14; CDR3 DNA: TGCGCCAGCAGCTCAAGAGAGGGCCAAGAGACCCAGTACTTC; CDR3 protein: CASSSREGQETQYF
J gene: TRBJ1-3; clone size: NA; D gene: NA; V gene: TRBV9; CDR3 length: 15; CDR3 DNA: TGTGCCAGCAGCGTCGGACAGCACGCTGGAAACACCATATATTTT; CDR3 protein: CASSVGQHAGNTIYF
J gene: TRBJ1-3; clone size: NA; D gene: NA; V gene: TRBV30; CDR3 length: 17; CDR3 DNA: TGTGCCTGGGCCCACCTAGCCGGGCAAGAGACTGGAAACACCATATATTTT; CDR3 protein: CAWAHLAGQETGNTIYF
J gene: TRBJ2-1; clone size: NA; D gene: TRBD2; V gene: TRBV3-1/TRBV3-2; CDR3 length: 15; CDR3 DNA: TGTGCCAGCAGCCAAGGGCTAGCGGGGAGGTATGAGCAGTTCTTC; CDR3 protein: CASSQGLAGRYEQFF
J gene: TRBJ1-6; clone size: NA; D gene: NA; V gene: TRBV5-1; CDR3 length: 17; CDR3 DNA: TGCGCCAGCAGGCGGTTCTCCCGGTACTCCTATAATTCACCCCTCCACTTT; CDR3 protein: CASRRFSRYSYNSPLHF
J gene: TRBJ2-5; clone size: once; D gene: TRBD1; V gene: TRBV6-5; CDR3 length: 15; CDR3 DNA: TGTGCCAGCAGTTACCAACAGGGGGAGTGGGAGACCCAGTACTTC; CDR3 protein: CASSYQQGEWETQYF
J gene: TRBJ2-4; clone size: NA; D gene: NA; V gene: TRBV23-1; CDR3 length: 15; CDR3 DNA: TGCGCCAGCAGTACTCGGGGGGCGAAGGGGAACATTCAGTACTTC; CDR3 protein: CASSTRGAKGNIQYF
J gene: TRBJ2-1; clone size: NA; D gene: NA; V gene: TRBV19; CDR3 length: 14; CDR3 DNA: TGTGCCAGTAGTATACAGGCCCCCAACAATGAGCAGTTCTTC; CDR3 protein: CASSIQAPNNEQFF
J gene: TRBJ1-2; clone size: NA; D gene: NA; V gene: TRBV6-2/TRBV6-3; CDR3 length: 12; CDR3 DNA: TGTGCCAGCAGTTCACCAGGCTATGGCTACACCTTC; CDR3 protein: CASSSPGYGYTF
J gene: TRBJ1-2; clone size: NA; D gene: NA; V gene: TRBV4-2; CDR3 length: 17; CDR3 DNA: TGTGCCAGCAGCTGGAAGACAGGACAGAGTGCTAACTATGGCTACACCTTC; CDR3 protein: CASSWKTGQSANYGYTF
J gene: TRBJ2-3; clone size: NA; D gene: NA; V gene: TRBV6-5; CDR3 length: 13; CDR3 DNA: TGTGCCAGCACGACTGGTAGCACAGATACGCAGTATTTT; CDR3 protein: CASTTGSTDTQYF
J gene: TRBJ1-2; clone size: NA; D gene: NA; V gene: TRBV19; CDR3 length: 15; CDR3 DNA: TGTGCCAGTAGTATCCAGATTGGGGGCGGCTATGGCTACACCTTC; CDR3 protein: CASSIQIGGGYGYTF